This is a list of T cell receptor beta chains from one sample in a study of response to subunit inactivated influenza vaccine. TCRdb itself ran the RT-PCR reads through MiXCR, one entry per CDR3 protein. The data hold about 190,000 distinct CDR3 sequences, with over 13% observed a single time. This specimen was CD8+ T cells sorted from PBMCs, taken roughly 5 days after vaccination. The origin of the receptors is a man aged 50-60 years who received an inactivated influenza vaccine. Each CDR3 is given with its conserved first and last residue. D genes are given only for firm matches. Only some rows state a clone size, as once, few, many or a class for expanded clones.

clone size | J gene | V gene | D gene | CDR3 protein | CDR3 DNA
many | TRBJ2-1 | TRBV11-2 | TRBD2 | CASSVGLAGYNEQFF | TGTGCCAGCAGCGTGGGACTAGCGGGATACAATGAGCAGTTCTTC
many | TRBJ2-2 | TRBV7-3 | TRBD1 | CASSLSQGAIYTGELFF | TGTGCCAGCAGCCTATCACAGGGGGCGATATACACCGGGGAGCTGTTTTTT
. | TRBJ2-1 | TRBV6-1 | TRBD1 | CASSEDPGQGGKNEQFF | TGTGCCAGCAGTGAGGACCCCGGACAGGGGGGCAAAAATGAGCAGTTCTTC
. | TRBJ2-1 | TRBV20-1 | . | CSALLPQGYNEQFF | TGCAGTGCTTTATTACCGCAGGGCTACAATGAGCAGTTCTTC
few | TRBJ2-1 | TRBV18 | . | CASSLQYNEQFF | TGTGCCAGCTCACTACAGTACAATGAGCAGTTCTTC
many | TRBJ2-1 | TRBV15 | . | CATSRLPSYNEQFF | TGTGCCACCAGCAGACTCCCTAGCTACAATGAGCAGTTCTTC
many | TRBJ2-3 | TRBV11-2 | . | CASSGVGGSTDTQYF | TGTGCCAGCAGCGGAGTCGGCGGGAGCACAGATACGCAGTATTTT
few | TRBJ1-1 | TRBV30 | . | CAWSDSGYTEAFF | TGTGCCTGGAGTGATTCGGGATACACTGAAGCTTTCTTT
few | TRBJ2-6 | TRBV4-1 | . | CASSGANVLTF | TGCGCCAGCTCTGGGGCCAACGTCCTGACTTTC
. | TRBJ2-7 | TRBV19 | . | CASSIGSLPYEQYF | TGTGCCAGTAGTATCGGCTCTCTTCCCTACGAGCAGTACTTC
many | TRBJ2-3 | TRBV21-1 | . | CASSKGAGSTDTQYF | TGTGCCAGCAGCAAAGGGGCAGGGAGCACAGATACGCAGTATTTT
few | TRBJ2-5 | TRBV12-3/TRBV12-4 | TRBD2 | CASSLYGTSGGKETQYF | TGTGCCAGCAGTTTATATGGGACTAGCGGGGGGAAAGAGACCCAGTACTTC
few | TRBJ2-3 | TRBV12-3/TRBV12-4 | . | CASSSGPHADTQYF | TGTGCCAGCAGTTCCGGACCCCATGCAGATACGCAGTATTTT
few | TRBJ2-1 | TRBV28 | . | CASSSPPVSYNEQFF | TGTGCCAGCAGTTCTCCCCCCGTCTCCTACAATGAGCAGTTCTTC
. | TRBJ2-1 | TRBV12-3/TRBV12-4 | TRBD2 | CVSSPGLAGVVEPYNEQFF | TGTGTCAGCAGTCCCGGACTAGCGGGGGTAGTGGAACCCTACAATGAGCAGTTCTTC
. | TRBJ2-7 | TRBV29-1 | TRBD1 | CSVTGDRGSYEQYF | TGCAGCGTGACCGGGGACAGGGGGAGCTACGAGCAGTACTTC
few | TRBJ2-7 | TRBV4-3 | . | CASSQDWGEQYF | TGCGCCAGCAGCCAAGATTGGGGAGAGCAGTACTTC
. | TRBJ2-5 | TRBV6-1 | . | CASSEGDETQYF | TGTGCCAGCAGTGAGGGGGACGAGACCCAGTACTTC
. | TRBJ2-4 | TRBV11-2 | . | CASSPVGRNIQYF | TGTGCCAGCAGTCCAGTGGGCAGAAACATTCAGTACTTC
few | TRBJ1-1 | TRBV4-2 | . | CASSHGGGTEAFF | TGTGCCAGCAGCCATGGGGGGGGTACTGAAGCTTTCTTT
. | TRBJ2-7 | TRBV10-3 | . | CAISERGYEQYF | TGTGCCATCAGTGAGAGGGGTTACGAGCAGTACTTC
few | TRBJ2-1 | TRBV29-1 | TRBD2 | CSVDTGTSGRVNEQFF | TGCAGCGTGGACACCGGGACTAGCGGGAGGGTTAATGAGCAGTTCTTC
few | TRBJ1-1 | TRBV7-9 | . | CASSLGALEAFF | TGTGCCAGCAGCTTAGGGGCTTTAGAAGCTTTCTTT
. | TRBJ1-4 | TRBV7-3 | TRBD1 | CASSARGGEKLFF | TGTGCCAGCAGCGCCAGGGGGGGTGAAAAACTGTTTTTT
. | TRBJ2-1 | TRBV20-1 | . | CSAYTRVEGNEQFF | TGCAGTGCGTACACTAGGGTGGAGGGCAATGAGCAGTTCTTC
. | TRBJ2-1 | TRBV18 | . | CASSPLEWSYNEQFF | TGTGCCAGCTCACCTTTAGAATGGTCCTACAATGAGCAGTTCTTC
many | TRBJ1-5 | TRBV4-2 | . | CASSVSGGFNQPQHF | TGTGCCAGCAGCGTAAGCGGGGGTTTCAATCAGCCCCAGCATTTT
. | TRBJ2-5 | TRBV29-1 | . | CSVESDRQETQYF | TGCAGCGTGGAGTCAGACCGACAAGAGACCCAGTACTTC
. | TRBJ1-4 | TRBV2 | . | CASITTTNEKLFF | TGTGCCAGTATCACAACAACTAATGAAAAACTGTTTTTT
few | TRBJ2-3 | TRBV5-1 | . | CASSLGIGYDTQYF | TGCGCCAGCAGCTTGGGAATAGGTTATGATACGCAGTATTTT